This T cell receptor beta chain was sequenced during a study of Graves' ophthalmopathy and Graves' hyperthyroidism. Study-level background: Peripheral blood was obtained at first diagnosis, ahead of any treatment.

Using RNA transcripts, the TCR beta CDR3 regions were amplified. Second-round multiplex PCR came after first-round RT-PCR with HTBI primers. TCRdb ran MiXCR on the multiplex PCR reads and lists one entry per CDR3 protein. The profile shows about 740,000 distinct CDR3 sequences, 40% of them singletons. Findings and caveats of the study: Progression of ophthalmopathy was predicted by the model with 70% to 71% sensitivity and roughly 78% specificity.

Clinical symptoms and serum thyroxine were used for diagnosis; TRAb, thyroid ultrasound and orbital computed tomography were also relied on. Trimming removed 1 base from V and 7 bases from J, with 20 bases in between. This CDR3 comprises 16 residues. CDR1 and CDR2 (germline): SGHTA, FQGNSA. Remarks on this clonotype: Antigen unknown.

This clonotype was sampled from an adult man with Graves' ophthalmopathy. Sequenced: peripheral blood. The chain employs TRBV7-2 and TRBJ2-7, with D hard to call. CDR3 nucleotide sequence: TGTGCCAGCAGCTTAGAGTTGCCAGAAGCCACCCTAGAGCAGTACTTC. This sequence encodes CASSLELPEATLEQYF. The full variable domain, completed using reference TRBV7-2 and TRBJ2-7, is GAGVSQSPSNKVTEKGKDVELRCDPISGHTALYWYRQSLGQGLEFLIYFQGNSAPDKSGLPSDRFSAERTGGSVSTLTIQRTQQEDSAVYLCASSLELPEATLEQYFGPGTRLTVT.